This note documents a single TCR beta chain sequence. The CDR3 sequence is 16 residues long. Per the germline V gene, CDR1 is LGHNA and CDR2 is YNFKEQ. V lost 0 bases, J lost 2 bases, and 14 bases lay in between. Here immunoSEQ multiplex PCR was the method, and the copy in TCRdb shows in-frame clones only, minus some. This sample yields a few hundred clones, of which approximately 72% are seen a single time; about an eighth belongs to the top ten. This specimen belongs to a study of CD8 T cells in acute hepatitis C reinfection. Study details: TCRbeta of HCV NS3-1073-specific CD8+ T cells was profiled.

Indicated time point: at least 347 days after estimated infection, following spontaneous clearance. Sequencing of hepatitis C virus-specific cells was done ex vivo rather than after in vitro expansion. Dead cells were excluded, and live cells stained for CD3, CD8 and CD45RO. Study-wide points: All groups preferentially used TRBV04 and TRBV06, which was not due to overrepresentation in the naive pool. A V04-02/J02-02 clonotype was among some 13 public ones, independent of outcome.

Specimen: HCV NS3-1073 tetramer-sorted CD8+ T cells from PBMCs, collected at follow-up. The receptor was derived from a man aged 35-49 years who spontaneously cleared hepatitis C infection. This sequence joins TRBV4-2 and TRBJ2-7; D possibly corresponds to TRBD2 (5 bases). CDR3 loop: CASSQEFEGAPYEQYF. The CDR3 DNA is TGTGCCAGCAGCCAAGAATTCGAGGGAGCCCCCTACGAGCAGTACTTC.